A selection of T cell receptor beta chains follows, all from one sample in a study of blood T cell repertoires in COVID-19. Clones were read by immunoSEQ multiplex PCR, and TCRdb kept only the in-frame ones, dropping some. The sample carries approximately 250,000 clones, around nine tenths recorded once. The sequencing sample was made of peripheral blood. The receptors here all came from a woman aged 60-75 years who had recovered from COVID-19. CDR3s include the opening cysteine and the closing phenylalanine or tryptophan. D genes are given only for firm matches. For some rows the clone size is stated as once, few or many, or as a class when expanded; others skip it.

clone size: NA
J gene: TRBJ1-6
D gene: TRBD1
CDR3 length: 17
V gene: TRBV5-1
CDR3 DNA: TGCGCCAGCAGCGCGCCTCGGACAGGGGGCGAAAATTCACCCCTCCACTTT
CDR3 protein: CASSAPRTGGENSPLHF

clone size: NA
J gene: TRBJ2-2
D gene: TRBD2
CDR3 length: 13
V gene: TRBV11-2
CDR3 DNA: TGTGCCAGCAGTGCGGGAGGGGCCGGGGAGCTGTTTTTT
CDR3 protein: CASSAGGAGELFF

clone size: NA
J gene: TRBJ1-3
D gene: NA
CDR3 length: 14
V gene: TRBV19
CDR3 DNA: TGTGCCAGCTCCCCCGCGGACAGCGGAAACACCATATATTTT
CDR3 protein: CASSPADSGNTIYF

clone size: NA
J gene: TRBJ1-5
D gene: NA
CDR3 length: 13
V gene: TRBV11-1
CDR3 DNA: TGTGCCAGCAGTCTACAGGGAAATCAGCCCCAGCATTTT
CDR3 protein: CASSLQGNQPQHF

clone size: once
J gene: TRBJ1-1
D gene: NA
CDR3 length: 14
V gene: TRBV28
CDR3 DNA: TGTGCCAGCAGTTCCCCACAGGAGGGCACTGAAGCTTTCTTT
CDR3 protein: CASSSPQEGTEAFF

clone size: NA
J gene: TRBJ1-4
D gene: NA
CDR3 length: 17
V gene: TRBV7-9
CDR3 DNA: TGTGCCAGCAGCCATCGACAGGTTGGGGAGGGTAATGAAAAACTGTTTTTT
CDR3 protein: CASSHRQVGEGNEKLFF

clone size: once
J gene: TRBJ2-7
D gene: TRBD2
CDR3 length: 14
V gene: TRBV6-5
CDR3 DNA: TGTGCCAGCAGACCACACGGGGGGGCAAGCGAGCAGTACTTC
CDR3 protein: CASRPHGGASEQYF

clone size: NA
J gene: TRBJ2-3
D gene: NA
CDR3 length: 16
V gene: TRBV28
CDR3 DNA: TGTGCCAGCATCACATGGGGCCGCCCCCTCACAGATACGCAGTATTTT
CDR3 protein: CASITWGRPLTDTQYF

clone size: few
J gene: TRBJ1-2
D gene: TRBD1
CDR3 length: 13
V gene: TRBV19
CDR3 DNA: TGTGCCAGTAGGGGACAGTCTGGGTATGGCTACACCTTC
CDR3 protein: CASRGQSGYGYTF

clone size: NA
J gene: TRBJ2-1
D gene: TRBD1
CDR3 length: 15
V gene: TRBV5-6
CDR3 DNA: TGTGCCAGCAGCTTGCCGGGACAGGGTTACAATGAGCAGTTCTTC
CDR3 protein: CASSLPGQGYNEQFF

clone size: once
J gene: TRBJ2-3
D gene: NA
CDR3 length: 13
V gene: TRBV14
CDR3 DNA: TGTGCCAGCAGCCAAGATCTAGGAGATACGCAGTATTTT
CDR3 protein: CASSQDLGDTQYF

clone size: NA
J gene: TRBJ2-3
D gene: TRBD2
CDR3 length: 17
V gene: TRBV4-3
CDR3 DNA: TGCGCCAGCAGCCAAGATACGGCCGGGGGGGCAATAGATACGCAGTATTTT
CDR3 protein: CASSQDTAGGAIDTQYF

clone size: once
J gene: TRBJ2-2
D gene: TRBD1
CDR3 length: 15
V gene: TRBV13
CDR3 DNA: TGTGCCAGCAGCCCTGGACAGGGGGCATTCGGGGAGCTGTTTTTT
CDR3 protein: CASSPGQGAFGELFF

clone size: NA
J gene: TRBJ2-2
D gene: TRBD1
CDR3 length: 17
V gene: TRBV19
CDR3 DNA: TGTGCCAGTAGTATAAGAAAAGGCAGGGGGCAGGCCGGGGAGCTGTTTTTT
CDR3 protein: CASSIRKGRGQAGELFF

clone size: NA
J gene: TRBJ2-7
D gene: TRBD1
CDR3 length: 16
V gene: TRBV6-2/TRBV6-3
CDR3 DNA: TGTGCCAGCAGTTACTCCCTCAGGGGGCTTCGCAACGAGCAGTACTTC
CDR3 protein: CASSYSLRGLRNEQYF

clone size: NA
J gene: TRBJ1-5
D gene: TRBD1
CDR3 length: 15
V gene: TRBV18
CDR3 DNA: TGTGCCAGCTCACCGACAGGGAATACGGGGCAGCCCCAGCATTTT
CDR3 protein: CASSPTGNTGQPQHF

clone size: NA
J gene: TRBJ2-7
D gene: NA
CDR3 length: 14
V gene: TRBV7-2
CDR3 DNA: TGTGCCAGCAGCCCCTTGCTAGTACCCTACGAGCAGTACTTC
CDR3 protein: CASSPLLVPYEQYF

clone size: NA
J gene: TRBJ1-1
D gene: TRBD1
CDR3 length: 14
V gene: TRBV6-5
CDR3 DNA: TGTGCCAGCAGCGTGGGACAGGGTTACACTGAAGCTTTCTTT
CDR3 protein: CASSVGQGYTEAFF

clone size: NA
J gene: TRBJ2-1
D gene: NA
CDR3 length: 11
V gene: TRBV20-1
CDR3 DNA: TGCAGTGCCGCGGAAGACAATGAGCAGTTCTTC
CDR3 protein: CSAAEDNEQFF

clone size: NA
J gene: TRBJ2-1
D gene: NA
CDR3 length: 16
V gene: TRBV28
CDR3 DNA: TGTGCCAGCAGTTCCCCAATGGGGGGTACCCTGAATGAGCAGTTCTTC
CDR3 protein: CASSSPMGGTLNEQFF

clone size: NA
J gene: TRBJ2-7
D gene: NA
CDR3 length: 13
V gene: TRBV12-3/TRBV12-4
CDR3 DNA: TGTGCCAGCAGTTTTACTAGCATGTACGAGCAGTACTTC
CDR3 protein: CASSFTSMYEQYF

clone size: NA
J gene: TRBJ2-2
D gene: TRBD1
CDR3 length: 15
V gene: TRBV6-6
CDR3 DNA: TGTGCCAGCAGCCCAGGGACAGGGTTCACCGGGGAGCTGTTTTTT
CDR3 protein: CASSPGTGFTGELFF

clone size: NA
J gene: TRBJ1-2
D gene: NA
CDR3 length: 15
V gene: TRBV24-1
CDR3 DNA: TGTGCCACCAGTGATCGCGGGGGCCCCCTCGGGGGCTACACCTTC
CDR3 protein: CATSDRGGPLGGYTF

clone size: NA
J gene: TRBJ2-2
D gene: NA
CDR3 length: 17
V gene: TRBV7-2
CDR3 DNA: TGTGCCAGCAGCTTTCGGCGGTGGATTCGGGGCACCGGGGAGCTGTTTTTT
CDR3 protein: CASSFRRWIRGTGELFF

clone size: NA
J gene: TRBJ1-2
D gene: TRBD1
CDR3 length: 14
V gene: TRBV7-3
CDR3 DNA: TGTGCCAGCAGCTCGGGCAGGACAGGCGATGGCTACACCTTC
CDR3 protein: CASSSGRTGDGYTF

clone size: few
J gene: TRBJ2-3
D gene: TRBD2
CDR3 length: 18
V gene: TRBV4-1
CDR3 DNA: TGCGCCAGCAGCCAAGTCGGAGCGGGGGGGCCTAGTACAGATACGCAGTATTTT
CDR3 protein: CASSQVGAGGPSTDTQYF

clone size: NA
J gene: TRBJ1-6
D gene: NA
CDR3 length: 14
V gene: TRBV19
CDR3 DNA: TGTGCCAGTACTCGGAGGACAGATAATTCACCCCTCCACTTT
CDR3 protein: CASTRRTDNSPLHF

clone size: NA
J gene: TRBJ1-6
D gene: NA
CDR3 length: 16
V gene: TRBV21-1
CDR3 DNA: TGTGCCAGCACCAAGGGGGGGAACGGCTATAATTCACCCCTCCACTTT
CDR3 protein: CASTKGGNGYNSPLHF

clone size: once
J gene: TRBJ2-3
D gene: TRBD2
CDR3 length: 15
V gene: TRBV9
CDR3 DNA: TGTGCCAGCAGCATAGGCGGGGGGGCCTGGGATACGCAGTATTTT
CDR3 protein: CASSIGGGAWDTQYF

clone size: NA
J gene: TRBJ1-1
D gene: NA
CDR3 length: 15
V gene: TRBV7-9
CDR3 DNA: TGTGCCAGCAGCCCCCGAAGAAACCCGGACACTGAAGCTTTCTTT
CDR3 protein: CASSPRRNPDTEAFF

clone size: few
J gene: TRBJ2-5
D gene: TRBD2
CDR3 length: 12
V gene: TRBV7-9
CDR3 DNA: TGTGCCGGCCGCCGGGGGGAAGAGACCCAGTACTTC
CDR3 protein: CAGRRGEETQYF

clone size: NA
J gene: TRBJ2-1
D gene: TRBD2
CDR3 length: 17
V gene: TRBV28
CDR3 DNA: TGTGCCAGCAGTTTCAATGTAGCGGGGACCGTATACAATGAGCAGTTCTTC
CDR3 protein: CASSFNVAGTVYNEQFF

clone size: NA
J gene: TRBJ1-6
D gene: NA
CDR3 length: 12
V gene: TRBV6-5
CDR3 DNA: TGTGCCAGCGCAGAATATAATTCACCCCTCCACTTT
CDR3 protein: CASAEYNSPLHF

clone size: NA
J gene: TRBJ2-2
D gene: NA
CDR3 length: 16
V gene: TRBV2
CDR3 DNA: TGTGCCAGCATCCCCGAGCCGGGTACTTCGTCGGGGGAGCTGTTTTTT
CDR3 protein: CASIPEPGTSSGELFF

clone size: once
J gene: TRBJ2-7
D gene: TRBD1
CDR3 length: 17
V gene: TRBV5-1
CDR3 DNA: TGCGCCAGCAGCCTGAGTCCAACAGGGGGCAACTCCTACGAGCAGTACTTC
CDR3 protein: CASSLSPTGGNSYEQYF

clone size: once
J gene: TRBJ2-3
D gene: TRBD1
CDR3 length: 13
V gene: TRBV2
CDR3 DNA: TGTGCCAGCGACAGGGCTAGCACAGATACGCAGTATTTT
CDR3 protein: CASDRASTDTQYF

clone size: NA
J gene: TRBJ1-1
D gene: NA
CDR3 length: 14
V gene: TRBV7-3
CDR3 DNA: TGTGCCAGCAGCCTCGCGACGTTGGGGGGTGAAGCTTTCTTT
CDR3 protein: CASSLATLGGEAFF

clone size: once
J gene: TRBJ2-1
D gene: NA
CDR3 length: 11
V gene: TRBV6-6
CDR3 DNA: TGTGCCACCGGGGGCTACAATGAGCAGTTCTTC
CDR3 protein: CATGGYNEQFF

clone size: NA
J gene: TRBJ1-5
D gene: NA
CDR3 length: 15
V gene: TRBV5-6
CDR3 DNA: TGTGCCAGCAGCTTGCTCCAGGGGAGCAATCAGCCCCAGCATTTT
CDR3 protein: CASSLLQGSNQPQHF

clone size: NA
J gene: TRBJ1-4
D gene: NA
CDR3 length: 11
V gene: TRBV29-1
CDR3 DNA: TGCAGCGTTTGGGGGAGGGAAAAACTGTTTTTT
CDR3 protein: CSVWGREKLFF

clone size: NA
J gene: TRBJ1-2
D gene: NA
CDR3 length: 14
V gene: TRBV5-1
CDR3 DNA: TGCGCCAGCAGCCTGGAGGGGTCTAACTATGGCTACACCTTC
CDR3 protein: CASSLEGSNYGYTF

clone size: NA
J gene: TRBJ2-6
D gene: NA
CDR3 length: 19
V gene: TRBV3-1/TRBV3-2
CDR3 DNA: TGTGCCAGCAGCCAGGACAGACAGAGCCTCTTCTCTGGGGCCAACGTCCTGACTTTC
CDR3 protein: CASSQDRQSLFSGANVLTF

clone size: once
J gene: TRBJ1-1
D gene: TRBD1
CDR3 length: 11
V gene: TRBV20-1
CDR3 DNA: TGCAGTGCCGGGACAGCTATAATCTCTTTCTTT
CDR3 protein: CSAGTAIISFF

clone size: once
J gene: TRBJ2-2
D gene: NA
CDR3 length: 15
V gene: TRBV4-1
CDR3 DNA: TGCGCCAGCAGCCGAGATACGGCGAACACCGGGGAGCTGTTTTTT
CDR3 protein: CASSRDTANTGELFF

clone size: NA
J gene: TRBJ2-1
D gene: NA
CDR3 length: 15
V gene: TRBV7-6
CDR3 DNA: TGTGCCAGCAGCTTAGCAATAGTCTCCTACAATGAGCAGTTCTTC
CDR3 protein: CASSLAIVSYNEQFF

clone size: NA
J gene: TRBJ2-1
D gene: TRBD2
CDR3 length: 14
V gene: TRBV5-1
CDR3 DNA: TGCGCCAGCAGCATGGCCGGGACTAGCACTGAGCAGTTCTTC
CDR3 protein: CASSMAGTSTEQFF

clone size: NA
J gene: TRBJ1-1
D gene: NA
CDR3 length: 13
V gene: TRBV5-6
CDR3 DNA: TGTGCCAGCAGCCTGGGACTGTTCACTGAAGCTTTCTTT
CDR3 protein: CASSLGLFTEAFF

clone size: NA
J gene: TRBJ1-2
D gene: TRBD1
CDR3 length: 17
V gene: TRBV18
CDR3 DNA: TGTGCCAGCTCACGGAGGACAGGGGTTAGTATCGACTATGGCTACACCTTC
CDR3 protein: CASSRRTGVSIDYGYTF

clone size: NA
J gene: TRBJ1-4
D gene: NA
CDR3 length: 12
V gene: TRBV28
CDR3 DNA: TGTGCCAGCAGTTTTCGGGGGGAAAAACTGTTTTTT
CDR3 protein: CASSFRGEKLFF

clone size: once
J gene: TRBJ1-6
D gene: TRBD1
CDR3 length: 16
V gene: TRBV4-1
CDR3 DNA: TGCGCCAGCAGCTCAACCTCGGGACAGGGGGTTTTGCCCCTCCACTTT
CDR3 protein: CASSSTSGQGVLPLHF

clone size: once
J gene: TRBJ1-1
D gene: TRBD1
CDR3 length: 14
V gene: TRBV7-3
CDR3 DNA: TGTGCCAGCAGCTTCCGACAGGGGAACACTGAAGCTTTCTTT
CDR3 protein: CASSFRQGNTEAFF